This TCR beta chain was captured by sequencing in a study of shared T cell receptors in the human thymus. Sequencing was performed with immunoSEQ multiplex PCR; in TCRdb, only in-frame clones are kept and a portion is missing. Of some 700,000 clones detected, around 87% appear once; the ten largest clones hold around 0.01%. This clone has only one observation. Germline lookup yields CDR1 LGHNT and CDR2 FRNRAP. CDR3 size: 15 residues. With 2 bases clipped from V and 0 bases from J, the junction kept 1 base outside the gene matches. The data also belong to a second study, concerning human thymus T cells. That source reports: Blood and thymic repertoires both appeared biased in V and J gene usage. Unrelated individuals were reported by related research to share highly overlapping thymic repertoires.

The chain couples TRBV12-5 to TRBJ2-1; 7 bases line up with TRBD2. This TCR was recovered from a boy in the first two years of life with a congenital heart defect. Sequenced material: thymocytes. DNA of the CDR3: TGTGCTAGTGGTTTGCAGCGGGACTCCTACAATGAGCAGTTCTTC. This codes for CASGLQRDSYNEQFF.